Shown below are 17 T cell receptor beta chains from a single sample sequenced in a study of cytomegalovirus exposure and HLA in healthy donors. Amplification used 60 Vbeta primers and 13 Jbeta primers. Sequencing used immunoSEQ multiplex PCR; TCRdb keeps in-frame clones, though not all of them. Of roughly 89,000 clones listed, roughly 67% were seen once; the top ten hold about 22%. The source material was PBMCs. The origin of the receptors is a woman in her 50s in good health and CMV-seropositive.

CDR3 loop: CASRLAGGPEETQYF. CDR3 nucleotide sequence: TGTGCCAGCAGGCTAGCGGGGGGGCCCGAAGAGACCCAGTACTTC. The rearrangement joins TRBV7-9 to TRBJ2-5; the match to TRBD2 covers 12 bases. The ends lost 6 bases at V and 3 bases at J; junction bases unmatched: 5. CDR3 length equals 15 residues. Per the germline V gene, CDR1 is SEHNR and CDR2 is FQNEAQ (reference sequence).

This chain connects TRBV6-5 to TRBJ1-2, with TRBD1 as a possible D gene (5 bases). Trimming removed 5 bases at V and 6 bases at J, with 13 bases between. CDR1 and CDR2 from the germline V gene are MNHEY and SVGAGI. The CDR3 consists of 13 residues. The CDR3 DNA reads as TGTGCCAGCAGTACCCCAACAGGAGATGGCTACACCTTC. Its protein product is CASSTPTGDGYTF.

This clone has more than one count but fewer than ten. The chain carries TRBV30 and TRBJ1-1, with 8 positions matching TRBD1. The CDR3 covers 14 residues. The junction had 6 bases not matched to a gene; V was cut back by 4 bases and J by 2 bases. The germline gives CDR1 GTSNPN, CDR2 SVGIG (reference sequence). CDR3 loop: CAWNLGQVNTEAFF. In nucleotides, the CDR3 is TGTGCCTGGAACCTGGGACAGGTCAACACTGAAGCTTTCTTT.

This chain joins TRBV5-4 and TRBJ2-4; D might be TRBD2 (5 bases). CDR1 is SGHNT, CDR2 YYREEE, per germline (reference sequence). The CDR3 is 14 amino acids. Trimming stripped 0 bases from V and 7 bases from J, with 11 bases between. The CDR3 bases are TGTGCCAGCAGCTTGGAAGGGAGCACCAACATTCAGTACTTC. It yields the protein CASSLEGSTNIQYF.

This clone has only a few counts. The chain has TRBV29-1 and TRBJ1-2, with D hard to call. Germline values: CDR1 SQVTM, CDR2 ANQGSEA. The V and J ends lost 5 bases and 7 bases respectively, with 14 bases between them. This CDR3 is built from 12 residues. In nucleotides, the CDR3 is TGCAGCGTTCAGGTTGGGCAGGCTGGCTACACCTTC. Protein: CSVQVGQAGYTF.

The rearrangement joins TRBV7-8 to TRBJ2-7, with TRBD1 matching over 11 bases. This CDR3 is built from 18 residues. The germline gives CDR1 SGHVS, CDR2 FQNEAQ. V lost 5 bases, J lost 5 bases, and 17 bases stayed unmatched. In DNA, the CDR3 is TGTGCCAGCAGCAGCCCCGAGGGAGGACAGGGGGCGCAGGACGAGCAGTACTTC. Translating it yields CASSSPEGGQGAQDEQYF.

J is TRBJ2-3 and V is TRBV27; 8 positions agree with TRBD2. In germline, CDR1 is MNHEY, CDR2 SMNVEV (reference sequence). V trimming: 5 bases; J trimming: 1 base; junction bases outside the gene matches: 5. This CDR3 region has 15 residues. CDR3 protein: CASSPSSGGTDTQYF. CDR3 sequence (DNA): TGTGCCAGCAGTCCGAGTAGCGGGGGCACAGATACGCAGTATTTT.

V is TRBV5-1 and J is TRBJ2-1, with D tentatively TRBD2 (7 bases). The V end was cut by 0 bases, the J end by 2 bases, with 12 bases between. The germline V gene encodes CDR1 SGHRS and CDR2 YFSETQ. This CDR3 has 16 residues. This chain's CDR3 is CASSLGGGGAYNEQFF. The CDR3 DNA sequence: TGCGCCAGCAGCTTGGGAGGGGGGGGCGCCTACAATGAGCAGTTCTTC.

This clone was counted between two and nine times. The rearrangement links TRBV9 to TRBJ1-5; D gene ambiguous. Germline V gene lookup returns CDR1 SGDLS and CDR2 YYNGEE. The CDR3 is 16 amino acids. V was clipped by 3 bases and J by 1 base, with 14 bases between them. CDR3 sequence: CASSAGGPASNQPQHF. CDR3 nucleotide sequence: TGTGCCAGCAGCGCGGGAGGGCCCGCGAGCAATCAGCCCCAGCATTTT.

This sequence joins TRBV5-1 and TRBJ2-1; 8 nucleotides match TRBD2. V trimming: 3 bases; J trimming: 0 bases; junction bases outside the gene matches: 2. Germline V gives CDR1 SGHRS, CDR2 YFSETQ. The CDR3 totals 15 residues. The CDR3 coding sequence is TGCGCCAGCAGCTCCGGGACTAGCTCCTACAATGAGCAGTTCTTC. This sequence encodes CASSSGTSSYNEQFF.

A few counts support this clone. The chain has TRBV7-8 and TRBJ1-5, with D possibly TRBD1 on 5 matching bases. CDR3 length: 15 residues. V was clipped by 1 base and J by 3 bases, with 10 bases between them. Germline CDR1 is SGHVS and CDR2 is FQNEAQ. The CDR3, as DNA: TGTGCCAGCAGCTTAGAACAGGCGGACAATCAGCCCCAGCATTTT. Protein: CASSLEQADNQPQHF.

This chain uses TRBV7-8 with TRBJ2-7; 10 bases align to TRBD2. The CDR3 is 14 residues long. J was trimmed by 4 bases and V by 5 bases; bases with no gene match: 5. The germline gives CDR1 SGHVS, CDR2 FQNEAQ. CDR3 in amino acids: CASSRTSGGYEQYF. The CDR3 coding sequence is TGTGCCAGCAGCCGGACTAGCGGTGGGTACGAGCAGTACTTC.

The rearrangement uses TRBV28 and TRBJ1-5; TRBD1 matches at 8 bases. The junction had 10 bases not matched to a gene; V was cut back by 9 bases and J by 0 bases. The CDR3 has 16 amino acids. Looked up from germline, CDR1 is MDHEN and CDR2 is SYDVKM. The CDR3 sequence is CASWTGRYHSNQPQHF. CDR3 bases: TGTGCCAGTTGGACAGGGCGCTATCATAGCAATCAGCCCCAGCATTTT.

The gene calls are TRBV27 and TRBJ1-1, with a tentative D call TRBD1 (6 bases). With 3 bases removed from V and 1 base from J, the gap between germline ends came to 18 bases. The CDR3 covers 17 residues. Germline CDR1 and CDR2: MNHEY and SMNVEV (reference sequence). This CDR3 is CASSFTPETGENTEAFF. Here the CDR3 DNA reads TGTGCCAGCAGTTTTACCCCCGAGACAGGAGAGAACACTGAAGCTTTCTTT.

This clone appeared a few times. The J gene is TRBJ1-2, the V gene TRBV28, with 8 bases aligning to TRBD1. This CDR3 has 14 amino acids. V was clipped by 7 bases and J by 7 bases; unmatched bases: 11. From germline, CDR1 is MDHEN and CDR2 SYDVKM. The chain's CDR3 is CASTSRGRIFGYTF. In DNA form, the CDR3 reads TGTGCCAGCACCAGCAGGGGGCGTATTTTTGGCTACACCTTC.

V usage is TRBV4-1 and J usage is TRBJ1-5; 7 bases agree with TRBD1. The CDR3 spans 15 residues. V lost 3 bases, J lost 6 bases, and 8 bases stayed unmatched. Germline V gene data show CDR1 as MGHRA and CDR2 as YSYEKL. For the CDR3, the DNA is TGCGCCAGCAGCCATAAGGAACAGGGGATTCAGCCCCAGCATTTT. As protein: CASSHKEQGIQPQHF.

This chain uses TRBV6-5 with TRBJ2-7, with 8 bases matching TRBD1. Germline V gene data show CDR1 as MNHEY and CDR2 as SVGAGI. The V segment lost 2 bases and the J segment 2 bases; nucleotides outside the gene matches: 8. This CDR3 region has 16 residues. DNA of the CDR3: TGTGCCAGCAGTTACACGAAGACAGGGGCAGCCTACGAGCAGTACTTC. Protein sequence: CASSYTKTGAAYEQYF.